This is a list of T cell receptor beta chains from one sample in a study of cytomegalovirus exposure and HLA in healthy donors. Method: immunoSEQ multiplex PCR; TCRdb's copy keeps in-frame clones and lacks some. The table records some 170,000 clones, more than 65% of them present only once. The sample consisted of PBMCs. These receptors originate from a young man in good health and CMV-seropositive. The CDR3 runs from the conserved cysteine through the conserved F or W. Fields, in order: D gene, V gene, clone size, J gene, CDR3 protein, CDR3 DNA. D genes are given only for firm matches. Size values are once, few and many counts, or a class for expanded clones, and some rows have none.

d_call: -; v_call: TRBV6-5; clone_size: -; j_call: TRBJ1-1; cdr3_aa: CASSYPGNTEAFF; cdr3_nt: TGTGCCAGCAGTTATCCCGGGAACACTGAAGCTTTCTTT
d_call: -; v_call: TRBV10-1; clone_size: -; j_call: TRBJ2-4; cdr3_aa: CASSEADSKNIQYF; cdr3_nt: TGCGCCAGCAGTGAGGCGGATTCCAAAAACATTCAGTACTTC
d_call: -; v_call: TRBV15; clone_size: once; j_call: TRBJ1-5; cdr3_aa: CATSRVHDSSYSNQPQHF; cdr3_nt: TGTGCCACCAGCAGAGTTCACGACTCCTCCTATAGCAATCAGCCCCAGCATTTT
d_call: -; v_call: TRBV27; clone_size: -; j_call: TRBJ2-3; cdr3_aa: CASRQRDNREYF; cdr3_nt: TGTGCCAGCAGACAGCGGGACAATCGGGAGTATTTT
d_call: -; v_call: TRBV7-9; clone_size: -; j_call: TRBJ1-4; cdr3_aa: CASSLLQGGEKLFF; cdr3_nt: TGTGCCAGCAGCTTATTACAGGGCGGTGAAAAACTGTTTTTT
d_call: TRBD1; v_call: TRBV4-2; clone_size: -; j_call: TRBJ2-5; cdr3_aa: CASSQARTGQETQYF; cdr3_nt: TGTGCCAGCAGCCAAGCCCGGACAGGTCAAGAGACCCAGTACTTC
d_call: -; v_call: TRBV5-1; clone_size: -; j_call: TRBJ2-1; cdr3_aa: CASSTLQGNEQFF; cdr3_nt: TGCGCCAGCAGCACGCTCCAGGGGAATGAGCAGTTCTTC
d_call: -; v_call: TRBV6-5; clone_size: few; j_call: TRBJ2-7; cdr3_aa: CASSEYRASYEQYF; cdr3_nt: TGTGCCAGCAGTGAATACAGGGCGTCCTACGAGCAGTACTTC
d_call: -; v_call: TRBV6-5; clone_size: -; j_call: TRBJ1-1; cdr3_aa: CASSYSIGRTEAFF; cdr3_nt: TGTGCCAGCAGTTACTCGATCGGTCGCACTGAAGCTTTCTTT
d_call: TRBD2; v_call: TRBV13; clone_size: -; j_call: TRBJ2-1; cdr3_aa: CASSPRTSANEQFF; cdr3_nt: TGTGCCAGCAGCCCCCGGACTAGTGCCAATGAGCAGTTCTTC
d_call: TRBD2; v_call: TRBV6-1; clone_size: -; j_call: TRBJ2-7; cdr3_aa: CASSPGGAGTYEQYF; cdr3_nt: TGTGCCAGCAGTCCCGGGGGGGCCGGAACCTACGAGCAGTACTTC
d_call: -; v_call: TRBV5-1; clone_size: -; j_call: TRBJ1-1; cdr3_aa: CASSRTTANTEAFF; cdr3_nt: TGCGCCAGCAGCCGCACGACAGCGAACACTGAAGCTTTCTTT
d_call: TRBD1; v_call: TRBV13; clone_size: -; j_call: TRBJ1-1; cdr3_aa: CASSLPTGGTEAFF; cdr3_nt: TGTGCCAGCAGCTTACCGACAGGGGGTACTGAAGCTTTCTTT
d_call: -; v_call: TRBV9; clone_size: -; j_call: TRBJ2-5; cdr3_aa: CASSVGERASVETQYF; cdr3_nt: TGTGCCAGCAGCGTAGGGGAGCGGGCATCCGTGGAGACCCAGTACTTC
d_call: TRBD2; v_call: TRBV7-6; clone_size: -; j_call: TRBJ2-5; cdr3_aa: CASSHRLAGGETQYF; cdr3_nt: TGTGCCAGCAGCCACAGACTAGCGGGTGGGGAGACCCAGTACTTC
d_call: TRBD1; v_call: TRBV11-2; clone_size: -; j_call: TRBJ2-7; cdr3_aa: CASSFGQGAYYEQYF; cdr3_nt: TGTGCCAGCAGCTTCGGACAGGGGGCGTACTACGAGCAGTACTTC
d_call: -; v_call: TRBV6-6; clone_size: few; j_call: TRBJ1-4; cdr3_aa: CASSRGANEKLFF; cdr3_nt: TGTGCCAGCAGCCGCGGGGCGAATGAAAAACTGTTTTTT
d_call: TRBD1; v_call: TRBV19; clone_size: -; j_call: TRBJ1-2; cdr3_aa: CASSETGEVGYGYTF; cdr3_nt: TGTGCCAGTAGTGAGACAGGGGAGGTCGGCTATGGCTACACCTTC
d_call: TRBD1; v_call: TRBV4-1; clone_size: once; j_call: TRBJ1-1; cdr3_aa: CASSQGGGNRGRTEAFF; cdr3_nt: TGCGCCAGCAGCCAAGGGGGAGGAAATAGGGGGCGGACTGAAGCTTTCTTT
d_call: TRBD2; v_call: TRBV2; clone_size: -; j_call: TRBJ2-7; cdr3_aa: CASTGLTGAEQYF; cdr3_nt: TGTGCCAGTACGGGACTAACGGGCGCCGAGCAGTACTTC
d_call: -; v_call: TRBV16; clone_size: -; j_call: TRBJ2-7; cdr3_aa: CASSQVRQVFYEQYF; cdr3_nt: TGTGCCAGCAGCCAAGTCCGACAGGTCTTCTACGAGCAGTACTTC
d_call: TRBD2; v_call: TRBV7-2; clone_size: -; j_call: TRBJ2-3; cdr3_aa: CASSLEAGGGTDTQYF; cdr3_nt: TGTGCCAGCAGCTTAGAAGCGGGAGGGGGCACAGATACGCAGTATTTT
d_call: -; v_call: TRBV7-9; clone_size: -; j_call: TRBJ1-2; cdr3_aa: CASSLSSGWANYGYTF; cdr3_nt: TGTGCCAGCAGCTTATCATCAGGGTGGGCTAACTATGGCTACACCTTC
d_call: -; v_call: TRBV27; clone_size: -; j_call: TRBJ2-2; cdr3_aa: CASSFQGEAANTGELFF; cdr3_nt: TGTGCCAGCAGCTTCCAAGGGGAGGCAGCGAACACCGGGGAGCTGTTTTTT
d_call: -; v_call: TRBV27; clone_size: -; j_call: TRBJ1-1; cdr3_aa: CASSYTGVTEAFF; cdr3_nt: TGTGCCAGCAGTTATACCGGGGTCACTGAAGCTTTCTTT
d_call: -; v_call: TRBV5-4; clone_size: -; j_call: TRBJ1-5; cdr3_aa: CASSGGRGQPQHF; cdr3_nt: TGTGCCAGCAGCGGGGGGAGGGGTCAGCCCCAGCATTTT
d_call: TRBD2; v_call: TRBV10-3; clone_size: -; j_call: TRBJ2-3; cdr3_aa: CAIRTSGSDTQYF; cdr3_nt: TGTGCCATCAGAACTAGCGGGAGTGATACGCAGTATTTT
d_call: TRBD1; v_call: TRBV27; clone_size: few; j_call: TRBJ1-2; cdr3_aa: CASSPHRDRPNYGYTF; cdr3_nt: TGTGCCAGCAGTCCCCACCGGGACAGGCCTAACTATGGCTACACCTTC
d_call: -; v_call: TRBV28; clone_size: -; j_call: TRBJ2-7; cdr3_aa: CASSLGLEPYEQYF; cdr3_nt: TGTGCCAGCAGTTTGGGGCTAGAGCCCTACGAGCAGTACTTC
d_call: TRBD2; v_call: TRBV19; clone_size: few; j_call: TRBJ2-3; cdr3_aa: CATQSSGSYTDTQYF; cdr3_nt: TGTGCCACCCAGAGCAGCGGGAGTTATACAGATACGCAGTATTTT
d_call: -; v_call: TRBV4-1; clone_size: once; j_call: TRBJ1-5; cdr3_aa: CASSQFQTGLNQPQHF; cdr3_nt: TGCGCCAGCAGCCAATTCCAGACAGGTCTAAATCAGCCCCAGCATTTT
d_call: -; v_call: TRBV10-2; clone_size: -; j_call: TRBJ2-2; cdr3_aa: CASSEDPRSLNTGELFF; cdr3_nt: TGCGCCAGCAGTGAGGACCCCCGGAGTCTGAACACCGGGGAGCTGTTTTTT
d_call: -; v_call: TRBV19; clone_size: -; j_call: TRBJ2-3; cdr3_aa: CASSSGGAYTDTQYF; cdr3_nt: TGTGCCAGTAGTTCCGGGGGAGCCTACACAGATACGCAGTATTTT
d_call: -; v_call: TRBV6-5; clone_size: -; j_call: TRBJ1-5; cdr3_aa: CASSYGGGQPQHF; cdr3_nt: TGTGCCAGCAGTTACGGGGGAGGACAGCCCCAGCATTTT
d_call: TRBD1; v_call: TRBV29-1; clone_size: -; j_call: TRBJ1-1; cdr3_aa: CSGDSATEAFF; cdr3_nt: TGCAGCGGGGACAGTGCCACTGAAGCTTTCTTT
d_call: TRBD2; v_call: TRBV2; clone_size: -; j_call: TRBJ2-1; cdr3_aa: CASSGGSGKAEQFF; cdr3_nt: TGTGCCAGCAGTGGGGGTAGCGGGAAGGCTGAGCAGTTCTTC
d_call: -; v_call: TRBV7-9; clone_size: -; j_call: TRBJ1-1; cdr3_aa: CASSLLDQANEAFF; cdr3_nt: TGTGCCAGCAGCCTTTTGGATCAGGCGAATGAAGCTTTCTTT
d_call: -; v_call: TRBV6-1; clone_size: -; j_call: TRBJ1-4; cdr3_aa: CASSEVGEGSEKLFF; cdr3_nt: TGTGCCAGCAGTGAAGTCGGGGAGGGAAGTGAAAAACTGTTTTTT
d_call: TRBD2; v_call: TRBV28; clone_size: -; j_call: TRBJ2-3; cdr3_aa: CASSFPSGKTDTQYF; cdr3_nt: TGTGCCAGCAGTTTTCCTAGCGGCAAGACAGATACGCAGTATTTT
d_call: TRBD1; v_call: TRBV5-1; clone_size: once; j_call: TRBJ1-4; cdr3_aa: CASSFGQAEKLFF; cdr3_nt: TGCGCCAGCAGCTTTGGACAGGCCGAAAAACTGTTTTTT
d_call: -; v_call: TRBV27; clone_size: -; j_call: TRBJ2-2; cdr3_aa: CASTHSGAGELFF; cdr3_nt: TGTGCCAGCACTCATTCGGGGGCCGGGGAGCTGTTTTTT
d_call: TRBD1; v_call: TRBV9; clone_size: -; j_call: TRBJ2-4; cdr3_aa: CASSAATGTDKNIQYF; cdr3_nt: TGTGCCAGCAGCGCCGCTACCGGGACAGACAAAAACATTCAGTACTTC
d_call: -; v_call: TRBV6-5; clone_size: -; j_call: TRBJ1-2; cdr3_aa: CASSRQALYGYTF; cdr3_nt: TGTGCCAGCAGCCGACAGGCTCTCTATGGCTACACCTTC
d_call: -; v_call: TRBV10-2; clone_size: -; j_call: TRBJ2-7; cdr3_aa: CASSDGQGQQYF; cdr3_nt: TGCGCCAGCAGTGATGGCCAGGGCCAGCAGTACTTC
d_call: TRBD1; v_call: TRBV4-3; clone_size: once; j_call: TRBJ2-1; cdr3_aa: CASSAGTGALEQFF; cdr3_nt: TGCGCCAGCAGCGCTGGGACAGGGGCTTTGGAGCAGTTCTTC
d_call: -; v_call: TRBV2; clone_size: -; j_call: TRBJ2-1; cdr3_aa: CASSEGQYNEQFF; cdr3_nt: TGTGCCAGCAGTGAAGGGCAGTACAATGAGCAGTTCTTC
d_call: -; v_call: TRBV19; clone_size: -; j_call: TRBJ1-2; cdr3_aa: CASSRDNSREVYGYTF; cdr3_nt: TGTGCCAGTAGTAGAGATAATTCGAGGGAAGTCTATGGCTACACCTTC
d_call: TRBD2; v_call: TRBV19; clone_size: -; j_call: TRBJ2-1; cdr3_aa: CASRFSGGDHEQFF; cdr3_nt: TGTGCCAGCCGCTTTAGTGGGGGGGACCATGAGCAGTTCTTC
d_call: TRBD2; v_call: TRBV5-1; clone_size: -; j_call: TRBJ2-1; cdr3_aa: CASSLAGTSGGPSYNEQFF; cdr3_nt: TGCGCCAGCAGCTTGGCCGGGACTAGTGGGGGGCCCTCCTACAATGAGCAGTTCTTC
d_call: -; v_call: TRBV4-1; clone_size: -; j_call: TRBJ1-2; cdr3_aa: CASSQEQGYGYTF; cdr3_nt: TGCGCCAGCAGCCAAGAACAGGGCTATGGCTACACCTTC
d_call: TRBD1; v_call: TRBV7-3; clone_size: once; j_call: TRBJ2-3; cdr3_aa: CASSSTGGPDTQYF; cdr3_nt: TGTGCCAGCAGCTCGACAGGGGGCCCGGATACGCAGTATTTT
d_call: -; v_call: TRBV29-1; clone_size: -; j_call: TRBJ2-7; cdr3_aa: CSVELPGTYEQYF; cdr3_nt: TGCAGCGTTGAACTACCGGGAACCTACGAGCAGTACTTC
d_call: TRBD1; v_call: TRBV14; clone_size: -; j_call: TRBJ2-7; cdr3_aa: CASSHSSGQGAYEQYF; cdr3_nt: TGTGCCAGCAGCCATTCCTCGGGGCAGGGGGCGTACGAGCAGTACTTC
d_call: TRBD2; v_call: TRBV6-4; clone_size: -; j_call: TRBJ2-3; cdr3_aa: CASSTTSGGADTQYF; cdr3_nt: TGTGCCAGCAGTACTACTAGTGGGGGGGCAGATACGCAGTATTTT